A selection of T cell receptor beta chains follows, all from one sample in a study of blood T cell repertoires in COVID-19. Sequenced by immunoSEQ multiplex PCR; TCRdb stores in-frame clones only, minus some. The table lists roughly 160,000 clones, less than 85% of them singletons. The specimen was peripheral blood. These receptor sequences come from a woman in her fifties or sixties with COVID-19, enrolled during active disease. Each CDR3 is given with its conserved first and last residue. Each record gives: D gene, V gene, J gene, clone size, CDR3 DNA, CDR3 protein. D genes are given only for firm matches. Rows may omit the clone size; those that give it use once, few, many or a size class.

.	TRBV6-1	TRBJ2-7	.	TGTGCCAGCAGTGAAGGACAGAGAACCTCCTACGAGCAGTACTTC	CASSEGQRTSYEQYF
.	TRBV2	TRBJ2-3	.	TGTGCCAGCAGTGAAATGTGGGGGGGCCGCGCAGATACGCAGTATTTT	CASSEMWGGRADTQYF
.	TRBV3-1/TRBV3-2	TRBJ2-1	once	TGTGCCAGCAGCCAAGGTCTACTAGGTGACAATGAGCAGTTCTTC	CASSQGLLGDNEQFF
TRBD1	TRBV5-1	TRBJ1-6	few	TGCGCCAGCAGCGGGGGACAGGGGAAGATCTCACCCCTCCACTTT	CASSGGQGKISPLHF
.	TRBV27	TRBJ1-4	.	TGTGCCAGCAGTCCAAGACAGGATTCACTTGAAAAACTGTTTTTT	CASSPRQDSLEKLFF
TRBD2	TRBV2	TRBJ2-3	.	TGTGCCAGCAGCCAAACTAGCGCTAGCACAGATACGCAGTATTTT	CASSQTSASTDTQYF
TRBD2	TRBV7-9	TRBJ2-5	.	TGTGCCAGCAGCCCCCGGACTAGCGGGAGAGTGGTAGAGACCCAGTACTTC	CASSPRTSGRVVETQYF
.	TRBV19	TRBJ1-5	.	TGTGCCAGTAAGGTGCCAGGGAGCAATCAGCCCCAGCATTTT	CASKVPGSNQPQHF
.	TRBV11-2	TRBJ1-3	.	TGTGCCAGCACCTCAACTTACTCTGGAAACACCATATATTTT	CASTSTYSGNTIYF
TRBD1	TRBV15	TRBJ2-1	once	TGTGCCACCAGCAAGGCACAGGGGGACAATGAGCAGTTCTTC	CATSKAQGDNEQFF